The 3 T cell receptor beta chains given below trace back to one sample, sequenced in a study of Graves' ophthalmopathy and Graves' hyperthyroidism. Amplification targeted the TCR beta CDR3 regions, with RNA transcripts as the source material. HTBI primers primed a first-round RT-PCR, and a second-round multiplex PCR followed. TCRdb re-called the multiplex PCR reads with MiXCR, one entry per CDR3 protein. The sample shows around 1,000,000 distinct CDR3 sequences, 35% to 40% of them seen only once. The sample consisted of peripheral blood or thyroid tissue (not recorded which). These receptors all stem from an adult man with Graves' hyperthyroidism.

CDR3 in amino acids: CSVTGTGGPTTVCYTF. The CDR3 DNA follows: TGCAGCGTCACCGGGACCGGGGGTCCGACAACCGTATGCTACACCTTC. The V and J genes are TRBV29-1 and TRBJ1-2; D may be TRBD1 (5 bases). The CDR3 is 16 amino acids. V gave up 6 bases and J gave up 9 bases, with 29 bases separating them. CDR1 SQVTM and CDR2 ANQGSEA come from the germline V gene. Full variable domain (missing parts from reference TRBV29-1 and TRBJ1-2): SAVISQKPSRDICQRGTSLTIQCQVDSQVTMMFWYRQQPGQSLTLIATANQGSEATYESGFVIDKFPISRPNLTFSTLTVSNMSPEDSSIYLCSVTGTGGPTTVCYTFGSGTRLTVV.

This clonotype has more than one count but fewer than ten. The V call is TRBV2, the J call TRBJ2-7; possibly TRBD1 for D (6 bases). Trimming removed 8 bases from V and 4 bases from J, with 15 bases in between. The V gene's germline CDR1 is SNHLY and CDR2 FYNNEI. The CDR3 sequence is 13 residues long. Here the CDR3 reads CASLKRDKYEQYF. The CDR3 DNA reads TGTGCCAGCCTGAAACGGGACAAATACGAGCAGTACTTC.

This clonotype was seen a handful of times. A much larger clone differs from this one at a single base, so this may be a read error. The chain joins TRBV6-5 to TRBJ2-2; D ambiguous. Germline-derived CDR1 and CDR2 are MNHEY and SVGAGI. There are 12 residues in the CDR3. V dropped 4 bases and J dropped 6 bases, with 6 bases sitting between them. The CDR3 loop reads CASSFTAGELFF. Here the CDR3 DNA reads TGTGCCAGCAGTTTTACCGCCGGGGAGCTGTTTTTT.